A selection of T cell receptor beta chains follows, all from one sample in a study of identical twins' blood T cells. Each CDR3 protein gets one entry after TCRdb re-called the 5' RACE reads with MiXCR. This repertoire shows 330 or so distinct CDR3 sequences, over 60% found once; its top ten account for 35%. Material for sequencing was PBMCs. The receptors were gathered from a woman aged 18 to 55 in good health. The CDR3 runs from the conserved cysteine through the conserved F or W. The D gene is left open where the match is weak. Size tells how often a clone was seen (once, few, many) or the class of an expanded clone, and some rows leave it out.

d_call | j_call | v_call | clone_size | cdr3_aa | cdr3_nt
TRBD2 | TRBJ2-1 | TRBV19 | - | CASSFRLAGGRNEQFF | TGTGCCAGTAGTTTCCGACTAGCGGGAGGGCGGAATGAGCAGTTCTTC
- | TRBJ2-3 | TRBV7-2 | - | CASSPGYIEDTQYF | TGTGCCAGCAGCCCGGGCTATATTGAGGATACGCAGTATTTT
- | TRBJ1-1 | TRBV6-5 | few | CASSYSAVGGANTEAFF | TGTGCCAGCAGTTACTCCGCGGTGGGGGGGGCGAACACTGAAGCTTTCTTT
- | TRBJ1-5 | TRBV5-6 | - | CASSFQGRNQPQHF | TGTGCCAGCAGCTTCCAGGGACGCAATCAGCCCCAGCATTTT
- | TRBJ1-1 | TRBV30 | - | CAGGPGLAEAFF | TGTGCCGGGGGTCCAGGGCTCGCTGAAGCTTTCTTT
- | TRBJ2-2 | TRBV7-6 | - | CASSSLPGHTGELFF | TGTGCCAGCAGCTCTCTCCCGGGACATACCGGGGAGCTGTTTTTT
- | TRBJ2-1 | TRBV7-9 | - | CASSQDLLYNEQFF | TGTGCCAGCAGTCAGGACTTACTTTACAATGAGCAGTTCTTC
TRBD1 | TRBJ1-6 | TRBV11-1 | - | CASSPDRESSPLHF | TGTGCCAGCAGCCCAGACAGGGAGAGTTCACCCCTCCACTTT
- | TRBJ1-1 | TRBV28 | once | CASSPGFHTEAFF | TGTGCCAGCAGTCCCGGGTTTCACACTGAAGCTTTCTTT
- | TRBJ1-5 | TRBV2 | hyperexpanded | CASSLSVDINQPQHF | TGTGCCAGCAGTTTAAGTGTGGACATAAATCAGCCCCAGCATTTT
- | TRBJ2-7 | TRBV7-9 | - | CASSLGKLYEQYF | TGTGCCAGCAGCTTAGGAAAACTCTACGAGCAGTACTTC
- | TRBJ1-3 | TRBV7-2 | - | CASSFQFGSGNTIYF | TGTGCCAGCAGCTTCCAATTCGGCTCTGGAAACACCATATATTTT
TRBD1 | TRBJ1-4 | TRBV23-1 | few | CASSSFRDRGEKLFF | TGCGCCAGCAGTTCATTCCGGGACAGGGGTGAAAAACTGTTTTTT
TRBD2 | TRBJ2-3 | TRBV13 | - | CASSLGNSGSRTDTQYF | TGTGCCAGCAGCTTAGGGAATAGCGGGAGTCGCACAGATACGCAGTATTTT
- | TRBJ1-6 | TRBV30 | few | CAWSRGAPLHF | TGTGCCTGGAGCCGGGGGGCACCCCTCCACTTT
TRBD2 | TRBJ2-2 | TRBV12-5 | - | CASGLLAGGTGELFF | TGTGCTAGTGGTTTACTAGCGGGAGGAACCGGGGAGCTGTTTTTT
- | TRBJ1-2 | TRBV6-4 | few | CATDAGQGLFYGYTF | TGTGCCACCGATGCGGGGCAGGGTCTGTTCTATGGCTACACCTTC
- | TRBJ1-4 | TRBV24-1 | - | CATSEKLFF | TGTGCAACTAGTGAAAAACTGTTTTTT
TRBD1 | TRBJ1-1 | TRBV11-1 | - | CASSLAGGAVTEAFF | TGTGCCAGCAGCTTAGCAGGGGGCGCGGTCACTGAAGCTTTCTTT
- | TRBJ2-1 | TRBV7-2 | hyperexpanded | CASSRVPSEQFF | TGTGCCAGCAGCCGCGTCCCTAGTGAGCAGTTCTTC
- | TRBJ1-5 | TRBV6-6 | - | CASSPSDSNQPQHF | TGTGCCAGCAGTCCCTCTGATAGCAATCAGCCCCAGCATTTT
- | TRBJ1-5 | TRBV11-3 | - | CASSFIPGEAVYQPQHF | TGTGCCAGCAGCTTCATACCCGGGGAGGCAGTCTATCAGCCCCAGCATTTT
- | TRBJ1-2 | TRBV7-4 | - | CAPPGRLANYCYTF | TGTGCCCCGCCGGGGAGACTGGCCAACTATTGCTACACCTTC
- | TRBJ2-1 | TRBV2 | - | CASSAGRGSYNEQFF | TGTGCCAGCAGCGCTGGTAGGGGGAGTTACAATGAGCAGTTCTTC
- | TRBJ2-5 | TRBV4-3 | - | CASSQSRQETQYF | TGCGCCAGCAGCCAATCTAGGCAAGAGACCCAGTACTTC
TRBD1 | TRBJ1-1 | TRBV6-2/TRBV6-3 | - | CASSYEGATRYTEAFF | TGTGCCAGCAGTTACGAGGGGGCGACACGTTACACTGAAGCTTTCTTT